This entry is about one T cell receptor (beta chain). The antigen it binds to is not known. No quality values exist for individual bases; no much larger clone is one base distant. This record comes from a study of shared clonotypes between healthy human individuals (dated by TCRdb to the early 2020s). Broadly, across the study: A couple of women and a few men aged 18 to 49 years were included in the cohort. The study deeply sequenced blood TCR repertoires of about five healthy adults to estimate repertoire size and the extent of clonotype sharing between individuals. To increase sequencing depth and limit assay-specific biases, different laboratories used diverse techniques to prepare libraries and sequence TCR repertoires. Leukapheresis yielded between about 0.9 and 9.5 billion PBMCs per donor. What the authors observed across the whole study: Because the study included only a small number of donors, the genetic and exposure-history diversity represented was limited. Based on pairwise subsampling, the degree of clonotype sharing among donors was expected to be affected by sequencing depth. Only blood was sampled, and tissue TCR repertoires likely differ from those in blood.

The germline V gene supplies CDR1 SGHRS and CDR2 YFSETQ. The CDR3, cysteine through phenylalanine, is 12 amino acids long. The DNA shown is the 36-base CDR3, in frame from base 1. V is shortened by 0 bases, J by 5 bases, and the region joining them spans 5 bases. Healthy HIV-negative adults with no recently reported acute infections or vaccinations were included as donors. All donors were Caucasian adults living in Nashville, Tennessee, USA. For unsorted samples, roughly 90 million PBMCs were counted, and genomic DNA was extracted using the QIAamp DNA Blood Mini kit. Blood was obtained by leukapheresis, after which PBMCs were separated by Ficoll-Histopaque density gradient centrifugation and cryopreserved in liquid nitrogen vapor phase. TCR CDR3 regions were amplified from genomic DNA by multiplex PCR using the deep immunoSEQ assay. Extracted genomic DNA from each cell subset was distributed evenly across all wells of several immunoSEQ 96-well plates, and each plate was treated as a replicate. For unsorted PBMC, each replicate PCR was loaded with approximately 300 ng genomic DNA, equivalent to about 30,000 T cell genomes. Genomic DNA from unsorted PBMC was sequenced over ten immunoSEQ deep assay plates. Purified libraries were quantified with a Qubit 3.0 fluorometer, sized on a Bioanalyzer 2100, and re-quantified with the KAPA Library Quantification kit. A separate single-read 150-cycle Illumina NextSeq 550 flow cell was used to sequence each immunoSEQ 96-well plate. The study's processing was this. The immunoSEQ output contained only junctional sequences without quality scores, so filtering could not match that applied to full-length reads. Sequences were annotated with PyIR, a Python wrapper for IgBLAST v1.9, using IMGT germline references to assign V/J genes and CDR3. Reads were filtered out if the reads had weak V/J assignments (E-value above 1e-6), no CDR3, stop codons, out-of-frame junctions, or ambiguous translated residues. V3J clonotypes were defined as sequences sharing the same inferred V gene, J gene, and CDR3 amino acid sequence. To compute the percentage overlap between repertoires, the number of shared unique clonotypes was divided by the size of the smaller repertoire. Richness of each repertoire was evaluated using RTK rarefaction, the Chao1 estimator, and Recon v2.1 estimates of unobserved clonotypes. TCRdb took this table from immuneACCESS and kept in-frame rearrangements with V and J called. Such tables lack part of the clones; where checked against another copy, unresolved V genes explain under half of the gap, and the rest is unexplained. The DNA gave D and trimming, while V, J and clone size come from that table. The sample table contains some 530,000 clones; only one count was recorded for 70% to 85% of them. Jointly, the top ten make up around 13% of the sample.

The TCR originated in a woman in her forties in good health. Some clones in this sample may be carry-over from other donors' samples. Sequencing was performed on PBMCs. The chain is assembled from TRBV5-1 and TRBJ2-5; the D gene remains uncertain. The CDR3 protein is CASSLAEETQYF. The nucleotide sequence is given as TGCGCCAGCAGCTTGGCCGAGGAGACCCAGTACTTC. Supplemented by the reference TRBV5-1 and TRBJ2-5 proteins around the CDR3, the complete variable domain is KAGVTQTPRYLIKTRGQQVTLSCSPISGHRSVSWYQQTPGQGLQFLFEYFSETQRNKGNFPGRFSGRQFSNSRSEMNVSTLELGDSALYLCASSLAEETQYFGPGTRLLVL.